These 26 T cell receptor beta chains were sequenced from one sample in a study of T cells in Graves' hyperthyroidism and ophthalmopathy. RNA transcripts yielded amplified TCR beta CDR3 regions. The HTBI primer set was used in a first-round RT-PCR of the TCR CDR3. TCRdb re-analysed the multiplex PCR reads in MiXCR, keeping a single row per CDR3 protein. The sample lists approximately 480,000 distinct CDR3 sequences; 20% were seen once. Material: blood. These receptors all come from a man aged 18 to 30 with Graves' hyperthyroidism.

This clonotype was detected many times. V is TRBV6-1 and J is TRBJ2-7, with TRBD2 as a possible D gene (5 bases). This CDR3 comprises 14 residues. The V gene lost 2 bases and the J gene lost 1 base, with 9 bases spanning the gap. CDR1 and CDR2 from the germline V gene are MNHNS and SASEGT. As DNA, the CDR3 is TGTGCCAGCAGTGAATTAGGGAGTTCCTACGAGCAGTACTTC. It codes for CASSELGSSYEQYF.

This clonotype was counted many times. The chain has TRBV12-3 or TRBV12-4 and TRBJ2-5; D perhaps matches TRBD2 (6 bases). This CDR3 has 14 amino acids. V was trimmed by 7 bases and J by 4 bases, leaving 16 bases between them. The CDR3 DNA is TGTGCCAGCACCCCCCCCGGGAGCAGAGAGACCCAGTACTTC. It is translated as CASTPPGSRETQYF.

This clonotype was seen a handful of times. The chain uses TRBV11-2 and TRBJ2-7; 8 bases are shared with TRBD2. This CDR3 has 17 residues. After removal of 1 base from V and 2 bases from J, the junction contained 10 bases not matched to a gene. Germline assignment: CDR1 SGHAT and CDR2 FQNNGV. CDR3 in amino acids: CASSLVGRLASTYEQYF. The CDR3 DNA follows: TGTGCCAGCAGCTTAGTAGGGAGACTAGCGAGCACCTACGAGCAGTACTTC.

This clonotype occurred many times. V is TRBV12-3 or TRBV12-4 and J is TRBJ2-5; the D gene is possibly TRBD2 (6 bases). The V end was cut by 6 bases, the J end by 4 bases, with 12 bases between. The CDR3 covers 13 residues. The CDR3 reads CASRLDYLETQYF. The DNA for the CDR3 is TGTGCCAGCAGACTGGACTATTTAGAGACCCAGTACTTC.

The chain recombines TRBV28 with TRBJ2-5; the match to TRBD1 covers 7 bases. CDR1 MDHEN and CDR2 SYDVKM come from the germline V gene. V was clipped by 2 bases and J by 1 base; unmatched bases: 10. This CDR3 is 17 amino acids long. This CDR3 is CASSLGVTGYSQETQYF. In DNA, the CDR3 is TGTGCCAGCAGTTTAGGAGTGACAGGGTACTCCCAAGAGACCCAGTACTTC.

This clonotype was counted many times. The chain couples TRBV4-1 to TRBJ2-7; 16 bases are a match to TRBD2. The germline gives CDR1 MGHRA, CDR2 YSYEKL. This CDR3 is built from 18 residues. The trim removed 4 bases at V and 4 bases at J, leaving 10 bases unmatched. DNA for the CDR3: TGCGCCAGCAGCCCGCTGGGACTAGCGGGGGGGCCGGGGTACGAGCAGTACTTC. Protein: CASSPLGLAGGPGYEQYF.

This clonotype was observed many times. The rearrangement links TRBV10-2 to TRBJ2-2, with TRBD2 as a possible D gene (6 bases). V lost 8 bases and J 2 bases, leaving 12 bases between the germline ends. The CDR3 contains 14 residues. Germline V gives CDR1 WSHSY, CDR2 SAAADI. Written as DNA, the CDR3 is TGCGCCAGCCTGGGACTCTCAAACACCGGGGAGCTGTTTTTT. This encodes CASLGLSNTGELFF.

This clonotype was seen repeatedly, ten times or more. The chain combines TRBV20-1 with TRBJ2-3; D is uncertain. Germline-derived CDR1 and CDR2 are DFQATT and SNEGSKA (reference sequence). The CDR3 totals 14 residues. Trimming left V 1 base short and J 4 bases short, with 12 bases between. As DNA, the CDR3 is TGCAGTGCTAGAGTTCAAAGGTGGGCAGATACGCAGTATTTT. It yields the protein CSARVQRWADTQYF.

The V call is TRBV20-1, the J call TRBJ1-1; 9 bases agree with TRBD1. This CDR3 has 10 residues. V was pared by 4 bases and J by 10 bases, with 1 base of the junction left unmatched. CDR1 and CDR2 (germline): DFQATT, SNEGSKA (reference sequence). In DNA, the CDR3 is TGCAGTGCTACGACAGGGGGAGCTTTCTTT. Translating gives CSATTGGAFF.

This clonotype was observed many times. V and J are TRBV28 and TRBJ2-7, with a possible D match to TRBD1 (6 bases). Trimming took off 4 bases at V and 6 bases at J, with 13 bases between the two ends. Germline assignment: CDR1 MDHEN and CDR2 SYDVKM. The CDR3 has 13 amino acids. The CDR3 sequence: CASSYRASIEQYF. In DNA form, the CDR3 reads TGTGCCAGCAGTTACAGGGCCTCGATCGAGCAGTACTTC.

CDR3 DNA: TGTGCCTGGAGGGGGGCAGGGGGCGCGGGCAATCAGCCCCAGCATTTT. Its translation: CAWRGAGGAGNQPQHF. The J gene is TRBJ1-5, the V gene TRBV30; 8 nucleotides match TRBD1. The CDR3 totals 16 residues. J was trimmed by 2 bases and V by 3 bases; bases with no gene match: 9. Germline assignment: CDR1 GTSNPN and CDR2 SVGIG (reference sequence).

This clonotype was seen only a few times. V is TRBV7-9 and J is TRBJ1-3; maybe TRBD1 (5 bases). CDR1 and CDR2 from the germline V gene are SEHNR and FQNEAQ (reference sequence). Deletions cut 5 bases from V and 2 bases from J, with 13 bases between. There are 15 residues in the CDR3. CDR3 residues: CASSPLRGPGNTIYF. In nucleotides, the CDR3 is TGTGCCAGCAGCCCCTTGAGGGGTCCTGGAAACACCATATATTTT.

The chain combines TRBV24-1 with TRBJ1-3; D gene ambiguous. V lost 3 bases and J 4 bases, leaving 12 bases between the germline ends. Germline V gene data show CDR1 as KGHDR and CDR2 as SFDVKD. CDR3 length: 15 amino acids. The CDR3 DNA reads TGTGCCACCAGTGATGGCCGCGAGCCCGGAAACACCATATATTTT. Its translation is CATSDGREPGNTIYF.

In this sample, this clonotype turned up many times. V gene TRBV18 combines with J gene TRBJ1-2, with TRBD1 identical over 8 bases. This CDR3 has 15 residues. Losses at the gene ends were 3 bases for V and 4 bases for J; bases not matched to a gene: 7. Germline V lookup: CDR1 KGHSH, CDR2 LQKENI. CDR3 region: CASSPGQEGSYGYTF. CDR3 DNA: TGTGCCAGCTCACCGGGACAGGAGGGTAGCTATGGCTACACCTTC.

Many counts were recorded for this clonotype. The CDR3 sequence: CASGWGDRGSPYEQYF. In nucleotides, the CDR3 is TGTGCTAGTGGTTGGGGAGACAGGGGTAGTCCCTACGAGCAGTACTTC. The chain employs TRBV12-5 and TRBJ2-7; 8 bases line up with TRBD1. The junction had 10 bases not matched to a gene; V was cut back by 4 bases and J by 2 bases. The V gene's germline CDR1 is LGHNT and CDR2 FRNRAP. There are 16 residues in the CDR3.

The V and J genes are TRBV20-1 and TRBJ2-5; D might be TRBD1 (5 bases). The CDR3 spans 13 residues. The germline V gene has CDR1 DFQATT and CDR2 SNEGSKA (reference sequence). Trimming stripped 5 bases from V and 5 bases from J, with 15 bases between. CDR3 sequence reads: CSALGVRVETQYF. CDR3 bases: TGCAGTGCTTTAGGGGTTCGAGTTGAGACCCAGTACTTC.

This CDR3 reads CASSLIPRSNTEAFF. The CDR3 DNA follows: TGCGCCAGCAGCTTGATTCCAAGGTCGAACACTGAAGCTTTCTTT. The V and J genes are TRBV5-1 and TRBJ1-1, with D unresolved. The germline V gene encodes CDR1 SGHRS and CDR2 YFSETQ. The CDR3 runs 15 residues. With 1 base removed from V and 1 base from J, the gap between germline ends came to 11 bases.

This clonotype was found many times. The chain carries TRBV19 and TRBJ1-5, with D perhaps matching TRBD1 (6 bases). The V end was cut by 8 bases, the J end by 5 bases, with 16 bases between. The CDR3 consists of 14 residues. From germline, CDR1 is LNHDA and CDR2 SQIVND (reference sequence). As DNA, the CDR3 is TGTGCCAGTGGAGGTCGACAGGTTTATCAGCCCCAGCATTTT. This sequence encodes CASGGRQVYQPQHF.

V is TRBV20-1 and J is TRBJ2-7, with TRBD2 matching over 12 bases. Germline values: CDR1 DFQATT, CDR2 SNEGSKA (reference sequence). The CDR3 contains 14 residues. Trimming removed 6 bases from V and 3 bases from J; junction bases left unmatched: 6. CDR3 sequence (DNA): TGCAGTGCCACCGGACTAGCGGGAATCTACGAGCAGTACTTC. This translates into CSATGLAGIYEQYF.

This clonotype showed up many times. The gene calls are TRBV30 and TRBJ2-5; D gene ambiguous. Trimming cost V 0 bases and J 5 bases, with 13 bases left between them. The CDR3 extends over 14 amino acids. Germline V lookup: CDR1 GTSNPN, CDR2 SVGIG (reference sequence). CDR3 nucleotides: TGTGCCTGGAGTGTCCCCCCGGAGACGGAGACCCAGTACTTC. Its translation: CAWSVPPETETQYF.

This clonotype was seen ten or more times. The V call is TRBV29-1, the J call TRBJ1-1; D perhaps matches TRBD1 (5 bases). CDR1 SQVTM and CDR2 ANQGSEA come from the germline V gene. CDR3 length: 14 amino acids. With 2 bases removed from V and 4 bases from J, the gap between germline ends came to 14 bases. The CDR3 here is CSVESPRRVTEAFF. In DNA form, the CDR3 reads TGCAGCGTTGAATCTCCACGCAGGGTCACTGAAGCTTTCTTT.

This clonotype was found many times. J is TRBJ2-4 and V is TRBV19, with a tentative D call TRBD1 (6 bases). The CDR3 covers 16 residues. V was cut by 6 bases and J by 2 bases, with 17 bases left in between. Looked up from germline, CDR1 is LNHDA and CDR2 is SQIVND (reference sequence). The CDR3: CASSQQGVSTKNIQYF. In nucleotides, the CDR3 is TGTGCCAGTAGCCAACAGGGAGTTTCAACCAAAAACATTCAGTACTTC. The full variable domain, rest sourced from reference TRBV19 and TRBJ2-4, is DGGITQSPKYLFRKEGQNVTLSCEQNLNHDAMYWYRQDPGQGLRLIYYSQIVNDFQKGDIAEGYSVSREKKESFPLTVTSAQKNPTAFYLCASSQQGVSTKNIQYFGAGTRLSVL.

This clonotype was observed a few times. V is TRBV20-1 and J is TRBJ2-7; tentatively, D is TRBD1 or TRBD2 (5 bases each). The CDR3 sequence is 13 residues long. V gave up 1 base and J gave up 3 bases, with 10 bases separating them. Germline CDR1 DFQATT, CDR2 SNEGSKA (reference sequence). The CDR3 DNA reads as TGCAGTGCTAGAGGGGACGTGGACTACGAGCAGTACTTC. Encoded protein: CSARGDVDYEQYF.

V usage is TRBV7-8 and J usage is TRBJ2-2; possible D gene TRBD2, 5 bases. V lost 3 bases, J lost 2 bases, and 10 bases lay in between. The CDR3 length is 15 residues. Germline CDR1 reads SGHVS; CDR2 reads FQNEAQ. The CDR3 DNA sequence: TGTGCCAGCAGCTTGCGGACTTATAACACCGGGGAGCTGTTTTTT. This encodes CASSLRTYNTGELFF.

This clonotype was observed at least ten times. This chain joins TRBV6-2 or TRBV6-3 and TRBJ1-5, with D perhaps matching TRBD1 (6 bases). V lost 0 bases and J lost 7, with 10 bases in between. The CDR3 totals 14 residues. The germline gives CDR1 MNHEY, CDR2 SVGEGT. In DNA, the CDR3 is TGTGCCAGCAGTTACTCGAGGGGGACCCAGCCCCAGCATTTT. This sequence encodes CASSYSRGTQPQHF.

This clonotype was seen ten or more times. This rearrangement joins TRBV6-1 to TRBJ1-5; D uncertain. CDR3 length: 13 residues. Trimming stripped 4 bases from V and 3 bases from J, with 7 bases between. CDR1 is MNHNS, CDR2 SASEGT, per germline. The CDR3 protein is CASSARDNQPQHF. Written as DNA, the CDR3 is TGTGCCAGCAGTGCCCGGGACAATCAGCCCCAGCATTTT.